This entry lists 9 T cell receptor beta chains sequenced from one sample in a study of Ad26.COV2.S vaccination and SARS-CoV-2 variants. The treatment denotes: about 20 received Ad26.COV2.S at low or high dose, single or two shots; about 5 received placebo; per-sample allocation not given. Day 63 after the first injection of vaccine or placebo was the sampling time. Generated by immunoSEQ multiplex PCR, the TCRdb table keeps only in-frame clones and is missing some. The sample has roughly 320,000 clones, around four fifths seen once. The source material was peripheral blood, sampled in a trial of Ad26.COV2.S vaccine versus placebo. The receptors shown here come from a person between 18 and 65 years old who received the Ad26.COV2.S COVID-19 vaccine or a placebo.

The chain has TRBV3-1 (or the pseudogene TRBV3-2) and TRBJ2-1, with 8 positions matching TRBD2. This CDR3 is 16 amino acids long. The V gene end was trimmed by 7 bases and the J gene end by 1 base; junction bases not matched to a gene: 9. Germline V lookup: CDR1 LGHDT, CDR2 YNNKEL (reference sequence). Here the CDR3 reads CASTPRRGASYNEQFF. The CDR3 DNA sequence: TGTGCCAGCACCCCAAGGCGGGGGGCATCCTACAATGAGCAGTTCTTC.

Comment on this clone: This same CDR3 is encoded by further DNA sequences in the sample. This chain joins TRBV12-3 or TRBV12-4 and TRBJ2-3; D is unclear. The CDR3 runs to 13 residues. V dropped 5 bases and J dropped 2 bases, with 8 bases sitting between them. The CDR3 nucleotides read TGTGCCAGCAGTCTGGGATACACAGATACGCAGTATTTT. It translates to CASSLGYTDTQYF.

This clone was observed a handful of times. The chain joins TRBV28 to TRBJ1-3; D not certain. Trimming removed 6 bases at V and 0 bases at J, with 9 bases between. The CDR3 loop spans 14 amino acids. Germline V gene sequence: CDR1 MDHEN, CDR2 SYDVKM. CDR3 bases: TGTGCCAGCAGATCAGTCAACTCTGGAAACACCATATATTTT. Protein product: CASRSVNSGNTIYF.

This chain uses TRBV19 with TRBJ1-2, with D perhaps TRBD1 (5 bases). Germline CDR1 and CDR2: LNHDA and SQIVND (reference sequence). Trimming stripped 6 bases from V and 3 bases from J, with 11 bases between. The CDR3 spans 13 residues. The CDR3 region has the DNA TGTGCCAGTAGCCCACAGGCATACTATGGCTACACCTTC. This gives the protein CASSPQAYYGYTF.

The chain joins TRBV10-2 to TRBJ1-2; D gene ambiguous. Germline CDR1 WSHSY, CDR2 SAAADI. Trimming removed 3 bases at V and 1 base at J, with 9 bases between. The CDR3 covers 14 residues. CDR3 sequence reads: CASSETSINYGYTF. The DNA for the CDR3 is TGCGCCAGCAGTGAAACAAGTATTAACTATGGCTACACCTTC.

This clone showed up just a few times. The J gene is TRBJ1-4, the V gene TRBV19; no firm D call. This CDR3 is 18 amino acids long. Germline CDR1 LNHDA, CDR2 SQIVND (reference sequence). Trimming removed 2 bases at V and 3 bases at J, with 19 bases between. CDR3 in amino acids: CASSINGGLRTSNEKLFF. CDR3 sequence (DNA): TGTGCCAGTAGTATAAATGGAGGTCTCCGTACCTCTAATGAAAAACTGTTTTTT.

The chain couples TRBV28 to TRBJ1-1, with D unresolved. The CDR3 runs to 16 residues. Between the trimmed V and J ends, which lost 6 bases and 4 bases, there was a span of 21 bases. The germline gives CDR1 MDHEN, CDR2 SYDVKM. This chain's CDR3 is CASSPDTKWMGTEAFF. In nucleotides, the CDR3 is TGTGCCAGCAGCCCTGACACAAAATGGATGGGCACTGAAGCTTTCTTT.

The V and J genes are TRBV5-4 and TRBJ2-4; TRBD1 aligns across 9 bases. V was pared by 4 bases and J by 8 bases, with 7 bases of the junction left unmatched. CDR3 length equals 14 residues. The germline CDR1 and CDR2 sequences are SGHNT and YYREEE (reference sequence). DNA for the CDR3: TGTGCCAGCAGCCCGGGACAGGGAAAGGACATTCAGTACTTC. It translates to CASSPGQGKDIQYF.

V and J are TRBV21-1 and TRBJ2-3. TRBV21-1 is annotated as a pseudogene. This CDR3 spans 13 amino acids. In nucleotides, the CDR3 is TGTGTCTTAGGAACCGAGACCACAGATACGCAGTATTTT. Protein: CVLGTETTDTQYF.